This TCR beta chain was sequenced for a study of T-cell reconstitution after alpha-beta-depleted transplantation in children. Findings and caveats of the study: Where some patients showed high TCRbeta diversity at day 60, it came from recipient T cells and thymic progenitors that had survived. Several hundred rapidly expanded clones from non-depleted graft cells reportedly supplied alpha-beta T cells about two months post-transplant.

The authors prepared the TCRbeta library with unique molecular identifiers. TCRdb re-called the PCR reads with MiXCR, one entry per CDR3 protein. The data contain more than 300,000 distinct CDR3 sequences, under 20% of them singletons. CDR3 size: 14 residues. The germline V and J ends were trimmed by 8 bases and 7 bases, with 20 bases remaining between them. CDR1 and CDR2 from the germline V gene are MDHEN and SYDVKM. As concerns this clonotype: Its antigen is as yet unknown.

This TCR was sampled from a male patient aged 2 to 10 who had a stem cell transplant for acute lymphoblastic leukemia, so the T cells may come from the graft donor. The rearrangement uses TRBV28 and TRBJ1-1, with TRBD1 as a possible D gene (5 bases). Sequences were derived from PBMCs, mostly from graft donor cells, sampled 360 days after TCRalphabeta/CD19-depleted stem cell transplant. The CDR3 nucleotides read TGTGCCAGCTGGTCGGGGGACGGCAATATTGAAGCTTTCTTT. Its translation is CASWSGDGNIEAFF.